The rows below give T cell receptor beta chains drawn from one sample of a study of cytomegalovirus exposure and HLA in healthy donors. Measured with immunoSEQ multiplex PCR; TCRdb has only the in-frame clones, and not every one. The sample lists 220,000 or so clones, approximately 79% occurring once. The sample taken for sequencing was PBMCs. These receptors all come from a man aged 50 to 59 in good health and CMV-seronegative. CDR3s leave out the opening cysteine and the closing phenylalanine or tryptophan. D genes are given only for firm matches.

V	J	D	CDR3
TRBV7-8	TRBJ2-3	.	ASGHSDTQY
TRBV28	TRBJ2-1	.	ASFGQRDEQF
TRBV29-1	TRBJ2-7	TRBD1	SVDGDSSWEQY
TRBV11-1	TRBJ2-1	.	ASSQSGSPGEQF
TRBV13	TRBJ2-7	.	ASSLRESPYEQY
TRBV18	TRBJ2-3	TRBD2	ASSPLSGAGGVGRTDTQY
TRBV2	TRBJ1-1	TRBD1	ASSVDRVTEAF
TRBV5-1	TRBJ2-3	.	ASSLERTLMIDTQY
TRBV14	TRBJ2-5	.	ASSQRQRGSQY
TRBV7-9	TRBJ2-7	TRBD1	ASSSTGARDSYEQY
TRBV27	TRBJ1-5	.	ASSIDSSNQPQH
TRBV19	TRBJ1-5	.	ASSGGPWNNQPQH
TRBV4-1	TRBJ2-2	TRBD2	ASSPHEGSGRARTGELF
TRBV27	TRBJ2-2	.	ASSLFGRGGELF
TRBV30	TRBJ2-1	TRBD2	AWSPGLAGVNEQF
TRBV6-5	TRBJ2-7	TRBD2	ASSYQFLAGESQQY
TRBV7-9	TRBJ1-5	TRBD1	ASSEDRGGNQPQH
TRBV10-3	TRBJ2-4	.	AISESGRAGNIQY
TRBV10-1	TRBJ2-5	.	ASSVGGGETQY
TRBV27	TRBJ1-1	TRBD1	ASSLSGGVMNTEAF
TRBV18	TRBJ1-2	.	ASSTGGNEPYGYT
TRBV10-3	TRBJ1-2	.	AISAAEAYGYT
TRBV29-1	TRBJ2-1	TRBD2	SVEDPSGRAPEQF
TRBV19	TRBJ1-2	.	ASSIFPPSGYGYT
TRBV5-1	TRBJ1-6	TRBD1	ASSLGQALGSPLH
TRBV27	TRBJ1-2	.	ASSLSTQGNYGYT
TRBV13	TRBJ2-7	.	ASSFRTAPPYEQY
TRBV29-1	TRBJ2-7	.	SVELPLTIRGVREQY
TRBV7-3	TRBJ1-5	TRBD1	ASSLSGQGQPQH
TRBV18	TRBJ1-2	TRBD1	ASSPPTGAGYT
TRBV28	TRBJ2-7	TRBD2	ASSLYTSGDYEQY